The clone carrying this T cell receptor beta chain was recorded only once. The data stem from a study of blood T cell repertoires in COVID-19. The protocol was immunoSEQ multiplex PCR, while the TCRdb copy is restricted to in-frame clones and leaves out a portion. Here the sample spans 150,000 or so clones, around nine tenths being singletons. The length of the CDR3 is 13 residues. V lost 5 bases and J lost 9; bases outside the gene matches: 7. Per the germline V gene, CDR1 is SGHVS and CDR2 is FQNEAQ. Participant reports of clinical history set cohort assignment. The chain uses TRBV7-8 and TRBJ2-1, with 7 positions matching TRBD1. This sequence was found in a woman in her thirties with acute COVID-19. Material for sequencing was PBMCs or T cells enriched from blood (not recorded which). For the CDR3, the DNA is TGTGCCAGCAGCCCGTACAGGGGCGGTGAGCAGTTCTTC. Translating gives CASSPYRGGEQFF. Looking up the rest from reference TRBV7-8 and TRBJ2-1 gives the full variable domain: GAGVSQSPRYKVAKRGQDVALRCDPISGHVSLFWYQQALGQGPEFLTYFQNEAQLDKSGLPSDRFFAERPEGSVSTLKIQRTQQEDSAVYLCASSPYRGGEQFFGPGTRLTVL.